The source of this TCR beta chain is a study of T-cell memory formation after mild COVID-19. TCRdb re-called the 5' RACE reads through MiXCR, storing one row per CDR3 protein. Altogether about 560,000 distinct CDR3 sequences are present, about a fifth being singletons, with the ten largest covering 7.5% to 9.5%. The V gene's germline CDR1 is ENHRY and CDR2 SYGVKD. The CDR3 length is 14 residues. V lost 3 bases and J 3 bases, leaving 8 bases between the germline ends. Sequencing used PBMCs or a T cell subset sorted from them (not recorded which). The source of this sequence is an adult woman who had mild COVID-19 (a few samples of this study predate the infection). Cell type and time point are not known. The chain joins TRBV10-3 to TRBJ2-2; D assignment may be TRBD1 or TRBD2 (5 bases each). The DNA for the CDR3 is TGTGCCATCAGTGACCCGGGGCACACCGGGGAGCTGTTTTTT. Translated, it gives CAISDPGHTGELFF.